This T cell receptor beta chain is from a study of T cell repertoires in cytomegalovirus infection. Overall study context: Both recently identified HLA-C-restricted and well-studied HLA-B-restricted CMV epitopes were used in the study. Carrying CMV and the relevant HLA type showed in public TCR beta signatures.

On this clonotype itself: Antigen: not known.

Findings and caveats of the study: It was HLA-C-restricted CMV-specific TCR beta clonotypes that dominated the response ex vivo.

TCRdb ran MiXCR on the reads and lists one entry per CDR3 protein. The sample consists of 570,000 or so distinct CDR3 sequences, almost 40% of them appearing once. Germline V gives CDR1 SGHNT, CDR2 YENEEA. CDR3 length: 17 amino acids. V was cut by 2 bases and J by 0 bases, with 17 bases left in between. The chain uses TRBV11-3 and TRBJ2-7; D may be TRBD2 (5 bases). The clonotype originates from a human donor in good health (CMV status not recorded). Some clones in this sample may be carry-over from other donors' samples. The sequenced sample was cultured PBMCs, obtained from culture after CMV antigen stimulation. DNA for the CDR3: TGTGCCAGCAGCTTATTGCGAGACTATACCTCCTCCTACGAGCAGTACTTC. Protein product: CASSLLRDYTSSYEQYF. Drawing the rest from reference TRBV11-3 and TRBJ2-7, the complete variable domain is EAGVVQSPRYKIIEKKQPVAFWCNPISGHNTLYWYLQNLGQGPELLIRYENEEAVDDSQLPKDRFSAERLKGVDSTLKIQPAELGDSAVYLCASSLLRDYTSSYEQYFGPGTRLTVT.